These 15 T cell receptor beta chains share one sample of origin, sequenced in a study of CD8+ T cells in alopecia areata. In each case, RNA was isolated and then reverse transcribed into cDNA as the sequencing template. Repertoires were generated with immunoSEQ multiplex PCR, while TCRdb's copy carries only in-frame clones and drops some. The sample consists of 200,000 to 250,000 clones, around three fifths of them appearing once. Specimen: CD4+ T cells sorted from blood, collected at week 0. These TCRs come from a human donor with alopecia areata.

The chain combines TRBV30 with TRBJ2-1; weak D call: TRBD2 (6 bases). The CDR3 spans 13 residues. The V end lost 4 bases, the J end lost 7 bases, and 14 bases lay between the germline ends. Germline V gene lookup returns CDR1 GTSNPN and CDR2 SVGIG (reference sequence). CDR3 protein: CAWTRGWGNEQFF. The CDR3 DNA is TGTGCCTGGACCCGGGGGTGGGGAAATGAGCAGTTCTTC.

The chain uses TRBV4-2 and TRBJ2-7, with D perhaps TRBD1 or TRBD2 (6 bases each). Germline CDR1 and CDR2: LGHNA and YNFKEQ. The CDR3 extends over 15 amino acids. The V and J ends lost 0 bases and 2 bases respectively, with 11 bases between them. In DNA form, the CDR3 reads TGTGCCAGCAGCCAAGATCATGGGGGGCCCTACGAGCAGTACTTC. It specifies CASSQDHGGPYEQYF.

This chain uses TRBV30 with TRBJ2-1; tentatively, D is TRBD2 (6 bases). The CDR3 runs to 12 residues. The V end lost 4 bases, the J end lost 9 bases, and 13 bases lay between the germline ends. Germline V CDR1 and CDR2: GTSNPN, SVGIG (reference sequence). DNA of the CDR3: TGTGCCTGGACCCGGGGACTCGGTGAGCAGTTCTTC. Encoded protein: CAWTRGLGEQFF. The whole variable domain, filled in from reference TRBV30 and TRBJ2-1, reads SQTIHQWPATLVQPVGSPLSLECTVEGTSNPNLYWYRQAAGRGLQLLFYSVGIGQISSEVPQNLSASRPQDRQFILSSKKLLLSDSGFYLCAWTRGLGEQFFGPGTRLTVL.

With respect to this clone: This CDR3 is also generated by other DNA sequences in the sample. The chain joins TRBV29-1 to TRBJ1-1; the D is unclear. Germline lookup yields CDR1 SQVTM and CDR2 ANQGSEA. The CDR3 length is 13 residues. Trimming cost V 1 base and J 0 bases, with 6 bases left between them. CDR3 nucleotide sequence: TGCAGCGTTGAAGGTAGGTTGAACACTGAAGCTTTCTTT. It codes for CSVEGRLNTEAFF.

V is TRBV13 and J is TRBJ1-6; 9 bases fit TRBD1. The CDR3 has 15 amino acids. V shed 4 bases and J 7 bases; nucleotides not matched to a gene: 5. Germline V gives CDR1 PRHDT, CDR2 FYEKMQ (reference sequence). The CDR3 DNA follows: TGTGCCAGCAGCTCGGGACAGGGACACAATTCACCCCTCCACTTT. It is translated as CASSSGQGHNSPLHF.

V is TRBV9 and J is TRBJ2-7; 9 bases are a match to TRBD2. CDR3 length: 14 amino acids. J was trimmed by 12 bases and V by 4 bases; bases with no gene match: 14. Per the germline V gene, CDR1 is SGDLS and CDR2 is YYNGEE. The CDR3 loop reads CASSPLGTSIFPYF. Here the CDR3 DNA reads TGTGCCAGCAGCCCACTCGGGACTAGCATTTTTCCGTACTTC. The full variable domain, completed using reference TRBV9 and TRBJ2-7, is DSGVTQTPKHLITATGQRVTLRCSPRSGDLSVYWYQQSLDQGLQFLIQYYNGEERAKGNILERFSAQQFPDLHSELNLSSLELGDSALYFCASSPLGTSIFPYFGPGTRLTVT.

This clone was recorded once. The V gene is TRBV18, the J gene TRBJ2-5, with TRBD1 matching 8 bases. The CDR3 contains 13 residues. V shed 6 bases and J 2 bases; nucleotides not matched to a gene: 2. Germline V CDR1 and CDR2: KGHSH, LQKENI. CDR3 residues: CASSRDRQETQYF. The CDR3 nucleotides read TGTGCCAGCTCGAGGGACAGGCAAGAGACCCAGTACTTC.

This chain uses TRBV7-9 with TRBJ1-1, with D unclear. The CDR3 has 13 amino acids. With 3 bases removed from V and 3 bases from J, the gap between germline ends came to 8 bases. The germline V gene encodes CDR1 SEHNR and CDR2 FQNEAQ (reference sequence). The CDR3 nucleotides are TGTGCCAGCAGCTTCTTCCAGGACACTGAAGCTTTCTTT. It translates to CASSFFQDTEAFF. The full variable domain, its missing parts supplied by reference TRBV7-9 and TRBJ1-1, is DTGVSQNPRHKITKRGQNVTFRCDPISEHNRLYWYRQTLGQGPEFLTYFQNEAQLEKSRLLSDRFSAERPKGSFSTLEIQRTEQGDSAMYLCASSFFQDTEAFFGQGTRLTVV.

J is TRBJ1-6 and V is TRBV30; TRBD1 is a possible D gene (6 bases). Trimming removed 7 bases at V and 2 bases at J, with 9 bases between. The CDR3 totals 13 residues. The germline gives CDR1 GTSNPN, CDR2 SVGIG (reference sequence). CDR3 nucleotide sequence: TGTGCCTTACAGGGAACCTATAATTCACCCCTCCACTTT. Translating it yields CALQGTYNSPLHF.

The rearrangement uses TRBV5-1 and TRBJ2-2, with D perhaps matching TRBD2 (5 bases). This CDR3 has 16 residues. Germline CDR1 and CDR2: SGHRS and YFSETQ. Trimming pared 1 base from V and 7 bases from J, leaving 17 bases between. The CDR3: CASSLQFSGGGGELFF. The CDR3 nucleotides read TGCGCCAGCAGCTTGCAATTCTCTGGTGGAGGCGGGGAGCTGTTTTTT.

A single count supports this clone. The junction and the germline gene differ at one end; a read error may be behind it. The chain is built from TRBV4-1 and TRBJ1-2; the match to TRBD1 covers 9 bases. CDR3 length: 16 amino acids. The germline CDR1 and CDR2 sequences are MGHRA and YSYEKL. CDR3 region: CASSQEPSGTGSLIAF. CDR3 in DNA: TGCGCCAGCAGCCAAGAGCCTTCCGGGACAGGGAGCCTTATAGCCTTC.

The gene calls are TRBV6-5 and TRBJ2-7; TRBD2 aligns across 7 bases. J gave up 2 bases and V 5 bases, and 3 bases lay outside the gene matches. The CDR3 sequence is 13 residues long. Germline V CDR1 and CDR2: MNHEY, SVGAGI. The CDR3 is CASSSGATYEQYF. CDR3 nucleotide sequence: TGTGCCAGCAGTAGCGGGGCAACCTACGAGCAGTACTTC.

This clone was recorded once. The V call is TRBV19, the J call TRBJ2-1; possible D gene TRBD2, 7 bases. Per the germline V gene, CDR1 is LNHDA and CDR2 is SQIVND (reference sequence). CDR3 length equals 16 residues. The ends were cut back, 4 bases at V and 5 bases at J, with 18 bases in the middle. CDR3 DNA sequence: TGTGCCAGTAGTACTACGGGAGGACAGTCGCACAATGAGCAGTTCTTC. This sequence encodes CASSTTGGQSHNEQFF.

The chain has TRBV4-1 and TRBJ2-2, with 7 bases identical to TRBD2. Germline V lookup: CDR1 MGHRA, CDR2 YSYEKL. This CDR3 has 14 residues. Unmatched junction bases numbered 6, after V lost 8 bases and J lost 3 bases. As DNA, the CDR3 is TGCGCCAGCCAGAGCGGGGCGGACACCGGGGAGCTGTTTTTT. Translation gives CASQSGADTGELFF.

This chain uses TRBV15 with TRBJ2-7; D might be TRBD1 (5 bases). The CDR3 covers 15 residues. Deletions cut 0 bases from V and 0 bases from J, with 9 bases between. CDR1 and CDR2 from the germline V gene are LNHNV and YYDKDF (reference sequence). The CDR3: CATSRDLGHSYEQYF. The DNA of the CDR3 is TGTGCCACCAGCAGAGATTTGGGGCACTCCTACGAGCAGTACTTC. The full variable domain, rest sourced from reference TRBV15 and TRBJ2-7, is DAMVIQNPRYQVTQFGKPVTLSCSQTLNHNVMYWYQQKSSQAPKLLFHYYDKDFNNEADTPDNFQSRRPNTSFCFLDIRSPGLGDTAMYLCATSRDLGHSYEQYFGPGTRLTVT.